Listed below are T cell receptor beta chains from one sample, sequenced in a study of shared clonotypes between healthy human individuals. Data came from immunoSEQ multiplex PCR; TCRdb stores just in-frame clones and leaves some out. The data show roughly 2,000,000 clones, about 95% seen once. The sample was naive CD8+ T cells sorted from blood. Receptor source: a man aged 18 to 30 in good health. The CDR3 runs from the conserved cysteine through the conserved F or W. The D gene is left open where the match is weak. Size is omitted from some rows. Given values are once, few, many or a class for expanded clones.

-	18	TRBV2	TRBJ1-5	-	CASSDWGQPVYSNQPQHF	TGTGCCAGCAGTGATTGGGGGCAGCCTGTTTATAGCAATCAGCCCCAGCATTTT
-	15	TRBV4-1	TRBJ2-2	-	CASSQVPGDPGELFF	TGCGCCAGCAGCCAAGTCCCAGGGGACCCCGGGGAGCTGTTTTTT
TRBD2	18	TRBV2	TRBJ2-1	-	CASSVIGTSGGSYNEQFF	TGTGCCAGCAGTGTTATTGGGACTAGCGGGGGATCGTACAATGAGCAGTTCTTC
-	14	TRBV28	TRBJ1-1	once	CASSLQPWNTEAFF	TGTGCCAGCAGTTTACAGCCATGGAACACTGAAGCTTTCTTT
-	14	TRBV7-3	TRBJ2-2	few	CASSLAGHTGELFF	TGTGCCAGCAGCTTAGCGGGGCACACCGGGGAGCTGTTTTTT
-	17	TRBV7-8	TRBJ2-6	-	CASSGRDTFSGANVLTF	TGTGCCAGCAGCGGCCGGGACACCTTCTCTGGGGCCAACGTCCTGACTTTC
-	15	TRBV4-1	TRBJ2-7	-	CASSQVGTDTYEQYF	TGCGCCAGCAGCCAAGTTGGAACGGATACCTACGAGCAGTACTTC
-	16	TRBV29-1	TRBJ1-2	-	CSVMNHREGRDYGYTF	TGCAGCGTCATGAACCACAGGGAGGGTCGGGACTATGGCTACACCTTC
-	16	TRBV11-2	TRBJ2-7	-	CASSLDLGLPAREQYF	TGTGCCAGCAGCTTAGATTTGGGGCTTCCAGCTCGCGAGCAGTACTTC
-	15	TRBV27	TRBJ1-2	-	CASSLGRGLNYGYTF	TGTGCCAGCAGTTTAGGGAGGGGTCTTAACTATGGCTACACCTTC
-	17	TRBV4-1	TRBJ2-7	-	CASSQYPGGTLTYEQYF	TGCGCCAGCAGCCAATACCCCGGCGGGACGCTAACCTACGAGCAGTACTTC
-	11	TRBV19	TRBJ1-5	-	CATGSNQPQHF	TGTGCCACCGGGAGCAATCAGCCCCAGCATTTT
TRBD2	15	TRBV2	TRBJ2-5	-	CASRDSGSGWETQYF	TGTGCCAGCAGGGATAGCGGGAGTGGTTGGGAGACCCAGTACTTC
TRBD1	16	TRBV5-6	TRBJ1-4	-	CASSLGDPRTGRPLFF	TGTGCCAGCAGCTTGGGGGACCCTAGGACAGGTCGTCCACTGTTTTTT
-	12	TRBV10-3	TRBJ2-7	-	CAIRGVGYEQYF	TGTGCCATCAGGGGGGTGGGTTACGAGCAGTACTTC
TRBD2	16	TRBV7-9	TRBJ2-5	-	CASSSLAGANKETQYF	TGTGCCAGCAGCTCCTTAGCGGGGGCTAATAAAGAGACCCAGTACTTC
-	14	TRBV2	TRBJ1-4	once	CASSGGQGGEKLFF	TGTGCCAGCAGTGGGGGCCAGGGCGGCGAAAAACTGTTTTTT
TRBD1	15	TRBV30	TRBJ1-5	-	CAWSAGQGVNQPQHF	TGTGCCTGGAGTGCGGGTCAGGGGGTAAATCAGCCCCAGCATTTT
TRBD2	15	TRBV27	TRBJ2-2	-	CASSFGGVNTGELFF	TGTGCCAGCAGTTTCGGGGGGGTAAACACCGGGGAGCTGTTTTTT
TRBD2	15	TRBV10-2	TRBJ2-1	-	CASSEAGGPHNEQFF	TGCGCCAGCAGTGAAGCGGGGGGGCCCCACAATGAGCAGTTCTTC
TRBD1	14	TRBV9	TRBJ2-7	-	CASSAGQGPYEQYF	TGTGCCAGCAGCGCCGGACAGGGGCCCTACGAGCAGTACTTC
-	16	TRBV7-9	TRBJ2-2	-	CASSAAVSGGTGELFF	TGTGCCAGCAGCGCAGCCGTTAGCGGCGGCACCGGGGAGCTGTTTTTT
-	10	TRBV6-1	TRBJ2-7	-	CASGAYEQYF	TGTGCCAGCGGGGCCTACGAGCAGTACTTC
TRBD1	15	TRBV6-5	TRBJ2-2	-	CASSPGQSPTGELFF	TGTGCCAGCAGTCCGGGACAGTCACCCACCGGGGAGCTGTTTTTT
TRBD2	16	TRBV4-2	TRBJ2-7	-	CASSQETGGSTYEQYF	TGTGCCAGCAGCCAAGAGACGGGCGGGAGCACCTACGAGCAGTACTTC
-	15	TRBV7-9	TRBJ2-7	-	CASSSNEGKSYEQYF	TGTGCCAGCAGCTCCAACGAAGGGAAGTCCTACGAGCAGTACTTC
-	12	TRBV5-1	TRBJ1-2	-	CASSFGDYGYTF	TGCGCCAGCAGCTTTGGGGACTATGGCTACACCTTC
TRBD1	15	TRBV9	TRBJ2-3	-	CASSVETGRTDTQYF	TGTGCCAGCAGCGTAGAGACAGGGCGCACAGATACGCAGTATTTT
-	13	TRBV5-4	TRBJ1-2	-	CASSLLQGDGYTF	TGTGCCAGCAGCTTGCTACAGGGCGATGGCTACACCTTC
TRBD2	14	TRBV9	TRBJ2-2	once	CASSQSGGTGELFF	TGTGCCAGCAGCCAAAGCGGGGGCACCGGGGAGCTGTTTTTT
-	15	TRBV6-5	TRBJ1-1	-	CASSYSSGLSTEAFF	TGTGCCAGCAGTTACTCTTCCGGGTTGAGCACTGAAGCTTTCTTT
TRBD1	15	TRBV7-9	TRBJ2-1	-	CASSSGTGGYNEQFF	TGTGCCAGCAGCTCCGGGACAGGGGGCTACAATGAGCAGTTCTTC
TRBD2	18	TRBV7-6	TRBJ2-3	-	CASSPTLAARSPTDTQYF	TGTGCCAGCAGCCCAACACTAGCGGCTAGGTCTCCCACAGATACGCAGTATTTT
-	12	TRBV2	TRBJ1-4	-	CASSGGNEKLFF	TGTGCCAGCAGTGGGGGCAATGAAAAACTGTTTTTT
-	13	TRBV5-4	TRBJ1-4	-	CASSPEGKEKLFF	TGTGCCAGCAGCCCGGAGGGGAAGGAAAAACTGTTTTTT
-	14	TRBV5-1	TRBJ2-6	-	CASSLSTGANVLTF	TGCGCCAGCAGCTTGTCTACTGGGGCCAACGTCCTGACTTTC
-	15	TRBV7-8	TRBJ2-7	-	CASSLDAWSQSEQYF	TGTGCCAGCAGCTTAGACGCTTGGTCCCAATCCGAGCAGTACTTC
-	13	TRBV11-2	TRBJ2-2	-	CASSLVATGELFF	TGTGCCAGCAGCTTAGTAGCGACCGGGGAGCTGTTTTTT
-	18	TRBV9	TRBJ1-2	-	CASSVDGGGPQANYGYTF	TGTGCCAGCAGCGTAGACGGAGGAGGACCGCAAGCTAACTATGGCTACACCTTC
-	12	TRBV19	TRBJ2-1	-	CASRDRYNEQFF	TGTGCCAGTAGGGACAGATACAATGAGCAGTTCTTC
-	14	TRBV28	TRBJ1-3	-	CASRTASSGNTIYF	TGTGCCAGCAGGACTGCCAGCTCTGGAAACACCATATATTTT
TRBD1	13	TRBV6-6	TRBJ1-5	-	CARPTGLNQPQHF	TGTGCCAGACCGACAGGGTTAAATCAGCCCCAGCATTTT